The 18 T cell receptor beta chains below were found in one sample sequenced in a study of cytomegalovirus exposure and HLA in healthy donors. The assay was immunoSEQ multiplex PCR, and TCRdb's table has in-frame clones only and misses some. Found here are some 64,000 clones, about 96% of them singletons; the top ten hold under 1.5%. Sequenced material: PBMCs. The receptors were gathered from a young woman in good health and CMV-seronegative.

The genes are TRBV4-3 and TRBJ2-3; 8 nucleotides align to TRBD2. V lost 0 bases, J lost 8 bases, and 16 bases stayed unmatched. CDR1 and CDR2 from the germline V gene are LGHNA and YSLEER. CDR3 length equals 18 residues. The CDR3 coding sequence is TGCGCCAGCAGCCAAGACGGAGTAGCGGGGCCCCGGGGGGGTACGCAGTATTTT. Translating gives CASSQDGVAGPRGGTQYF.

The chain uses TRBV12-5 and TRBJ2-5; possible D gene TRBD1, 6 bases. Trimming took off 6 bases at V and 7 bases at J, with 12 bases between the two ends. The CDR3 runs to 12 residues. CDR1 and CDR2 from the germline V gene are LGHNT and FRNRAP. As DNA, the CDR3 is TGTGCTAGTGGCAGGGACACCGGGACCCAGTACTTC. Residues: CASGRDTGTQYF.

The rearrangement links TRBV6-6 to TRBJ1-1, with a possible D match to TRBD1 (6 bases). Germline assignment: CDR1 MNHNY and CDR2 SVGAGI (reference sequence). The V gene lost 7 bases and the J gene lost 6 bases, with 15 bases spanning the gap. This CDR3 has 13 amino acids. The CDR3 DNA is TGTGCCAGCAACCAGGGGTTAAGAGCTGAAGCTTTCTTT. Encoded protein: CASNQGLRAEAFF.

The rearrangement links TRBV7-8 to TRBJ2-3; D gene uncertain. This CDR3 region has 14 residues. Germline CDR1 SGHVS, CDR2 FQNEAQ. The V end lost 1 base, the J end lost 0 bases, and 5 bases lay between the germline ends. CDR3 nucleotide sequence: TGTGCCAGCAGCTTAGACGGGAGCACAGATACGCAGTATTTT. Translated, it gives CASSLDGSTDTQYF.

The CDR3 region has the DNA TGTGCCTGGAGGGCCCGGGACAGGCCCTGGGGTGAGCAGTTCTTC. Protein product: CAWRARDRPWGEQFF. The chain combines TRBV30 with TRBJ2-1, with 8 bases identical to TRBD1. Looked up from germline, CDR1 is GTSNPN and CDR2 is SVGIG (reference sequence). The V and J ends lost 3 bases and 9 bases, in that order; junction bases with no gene match: 13. This CDR3 has 15 amino acids.

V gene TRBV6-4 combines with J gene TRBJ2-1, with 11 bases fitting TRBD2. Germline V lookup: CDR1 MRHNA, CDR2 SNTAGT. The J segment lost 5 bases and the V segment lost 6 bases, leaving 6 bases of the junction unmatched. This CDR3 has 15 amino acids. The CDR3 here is CASSQLAGDNNEQFF. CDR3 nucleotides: TGTGCCAGCAGCCAACTAGCGGGGGACAACAATGAGCAGTTCTTC.

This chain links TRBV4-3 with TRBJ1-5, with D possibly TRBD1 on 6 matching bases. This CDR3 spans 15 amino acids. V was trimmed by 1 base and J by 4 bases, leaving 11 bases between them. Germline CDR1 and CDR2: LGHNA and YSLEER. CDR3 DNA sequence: TGCGCCAGCAGCCAAGTAAACAGGGCTAATCAGCCCCAGCATTTT. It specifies CASSQVNRANQPQHF.

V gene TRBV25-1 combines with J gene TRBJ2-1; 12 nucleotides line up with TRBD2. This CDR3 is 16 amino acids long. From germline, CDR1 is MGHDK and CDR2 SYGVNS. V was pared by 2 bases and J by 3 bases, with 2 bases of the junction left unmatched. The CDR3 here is CASSETSGRRYNEQFF. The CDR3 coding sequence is TGTGCCAGCAGTGAAACTAGCGGGAGGCGCTACAATGAGCAGTTCTTC.

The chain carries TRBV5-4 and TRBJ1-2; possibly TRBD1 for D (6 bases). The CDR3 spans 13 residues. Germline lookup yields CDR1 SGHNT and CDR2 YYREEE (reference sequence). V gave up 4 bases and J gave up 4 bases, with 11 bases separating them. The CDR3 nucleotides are TGTGCCAGCAGCCGCGACAGGCCCTATGGCTACACCTTC. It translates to CASSRDRPYGYTF.

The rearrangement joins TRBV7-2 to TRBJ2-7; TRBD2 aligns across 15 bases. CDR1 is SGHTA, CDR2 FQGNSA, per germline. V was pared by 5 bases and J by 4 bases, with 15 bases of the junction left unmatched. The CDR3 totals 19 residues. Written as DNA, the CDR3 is TGTGCCAGCAGCCTGACCCGGACTAGCGGGAGGGCCTGGGGGTACGAGCAGTACTTC. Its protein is CASSLTRTSGRAWGYEQYF.

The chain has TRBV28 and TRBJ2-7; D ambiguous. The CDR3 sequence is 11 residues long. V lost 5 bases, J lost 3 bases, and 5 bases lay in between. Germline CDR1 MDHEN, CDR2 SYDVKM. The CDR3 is CASSPRYEQYF. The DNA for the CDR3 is TGTGCCAGCAGTCCCCGCTACGAGCAGTACTTC.

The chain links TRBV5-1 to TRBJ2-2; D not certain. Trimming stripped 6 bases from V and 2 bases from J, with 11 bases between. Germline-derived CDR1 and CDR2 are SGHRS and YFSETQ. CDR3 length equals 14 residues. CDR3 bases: TGCGCCAGCACGCAGGCTTCCAACACCGGGGAGCTGTTTTTT. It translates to CASTQASNTGELFF.

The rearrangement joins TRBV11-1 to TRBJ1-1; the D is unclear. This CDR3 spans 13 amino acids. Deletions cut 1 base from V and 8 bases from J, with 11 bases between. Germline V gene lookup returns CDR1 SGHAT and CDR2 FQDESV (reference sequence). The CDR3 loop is CASSLVREAEAFF. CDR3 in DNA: TGTGCCAGCAGCTTAGTGCGGGAGGCCGAAGCTTTCTTT.

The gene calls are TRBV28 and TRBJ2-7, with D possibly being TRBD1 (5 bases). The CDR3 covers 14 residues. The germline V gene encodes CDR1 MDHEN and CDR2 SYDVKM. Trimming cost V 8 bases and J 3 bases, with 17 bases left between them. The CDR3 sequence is CASETRVASYEQYF. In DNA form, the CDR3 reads TGTGCCAGCGAAACCAGGGTGGCGAGCTACGAGCAGTACTTC.

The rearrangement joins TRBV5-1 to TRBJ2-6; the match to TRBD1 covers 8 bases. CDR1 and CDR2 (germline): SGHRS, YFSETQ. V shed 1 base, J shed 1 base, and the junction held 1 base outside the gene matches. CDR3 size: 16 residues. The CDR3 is CASSLQGASGANVLTF. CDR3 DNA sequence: TGCGCCAGCAGCTTGCAGGGGGCGTCTGGGGCCAACGTCCTGACTTTC.

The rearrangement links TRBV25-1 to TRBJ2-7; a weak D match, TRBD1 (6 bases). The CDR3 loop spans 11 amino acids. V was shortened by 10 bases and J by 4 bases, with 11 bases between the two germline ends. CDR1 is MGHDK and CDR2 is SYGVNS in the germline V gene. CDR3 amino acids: CATEQGYEQYF. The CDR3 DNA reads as TGTGCCACCGAACAGGGTTACGAGCAGTACTTC.

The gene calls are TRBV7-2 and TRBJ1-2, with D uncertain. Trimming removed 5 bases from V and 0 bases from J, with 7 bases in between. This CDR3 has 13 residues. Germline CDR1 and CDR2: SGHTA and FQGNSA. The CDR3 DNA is TGTGCCAGCAGCCCGCGAGCTAACTATGGCTACACCTTC. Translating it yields CASSPRANYGYTF.

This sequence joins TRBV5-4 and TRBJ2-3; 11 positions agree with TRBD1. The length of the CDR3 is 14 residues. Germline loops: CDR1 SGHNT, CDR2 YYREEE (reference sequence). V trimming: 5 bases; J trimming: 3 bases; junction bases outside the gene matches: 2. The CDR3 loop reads CASRWDRGTDTQYF. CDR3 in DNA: TGTGCCAGCAGGTGGGACAGGGGGACAGATACGCAGTATTTT.